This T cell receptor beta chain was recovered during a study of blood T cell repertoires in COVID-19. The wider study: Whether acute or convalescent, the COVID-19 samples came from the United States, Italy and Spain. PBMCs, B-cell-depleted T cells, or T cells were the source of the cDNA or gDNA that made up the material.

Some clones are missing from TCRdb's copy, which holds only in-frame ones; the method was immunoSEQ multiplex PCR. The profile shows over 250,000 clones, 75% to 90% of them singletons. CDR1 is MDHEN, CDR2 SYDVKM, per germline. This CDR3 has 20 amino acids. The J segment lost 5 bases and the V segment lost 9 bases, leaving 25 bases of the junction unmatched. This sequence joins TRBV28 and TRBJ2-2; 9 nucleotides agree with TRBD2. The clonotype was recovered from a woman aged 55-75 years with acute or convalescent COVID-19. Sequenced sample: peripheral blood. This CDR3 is CASFGRPGGGATDRTGELFF. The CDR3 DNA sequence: TGTGCCAGTTTTGGACGACCTGGCGGGGGGGCCACTGATAGGACCGGGGAGCTGTTTTTT.